The T cell receptor beta chain under discussion was sequenced for a study of blood T cell repertoires in COVID-19. Study background: COVID-19 samples collected from the United States, Italy and Spain covered acute and convalescent phases.

Participants spanned ages about 18 to 100 years and resided in roughly 22 US areas. Original handling: The assay estimated nucleated cells by amplifying reference gene primers. Method: immunoSEQ multiplex PCR; TCRdb's copy keeps in-frame clones and lacks some. For V, J and clone size, that table is used; D and trimming come from the DNA. The sample yields around 230,000 clones, 70% to 90% seen once. The CDR3 loop spans 17 amino acids. Germline V gene lookup returns CDR1 SGHVS and CDR2 FNYEAQ. The junction had 9 bases not matched to a gene; V was cut back by 0 bases and J by 7 bases. The sample consisted of PBMCs or T cells enriched from blood (not recorded which). The V and J genes are TRBV7-6 and TRBJ2-1; 10 nucleotides line up with TRBD2. This TCR was sampled from a middle-aged woman with acute COVID-19. CDR3 sequence: CASSLATSGTLGNEQFF. The DNA for the CDR3 is TGTGCCAGCAGCTTAGCTACTAGCGGGACGCTGGGGAATGAGCAGTTCTTC. The variable domain in full, completed from reference TRBV7-6 and TRBJ2-1, reads GAGVSQSPRYKVTKRGQDVALRCDPISGHVSLYWYRQALGQGPEFLTYFNYEAQQDKSGLPNDRFSAERPEGSISTLTIQRTEQRDSAMYRCASSLATSGTLGNEQFFGPGTRLTVL.